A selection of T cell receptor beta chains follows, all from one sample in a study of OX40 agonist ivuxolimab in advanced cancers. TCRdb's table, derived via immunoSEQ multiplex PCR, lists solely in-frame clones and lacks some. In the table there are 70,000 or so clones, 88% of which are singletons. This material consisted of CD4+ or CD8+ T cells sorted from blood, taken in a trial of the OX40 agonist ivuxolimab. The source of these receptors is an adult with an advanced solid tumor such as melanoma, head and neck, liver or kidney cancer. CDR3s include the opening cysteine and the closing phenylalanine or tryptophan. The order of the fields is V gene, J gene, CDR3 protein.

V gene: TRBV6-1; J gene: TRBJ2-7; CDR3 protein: CATRWGLDYEQYF
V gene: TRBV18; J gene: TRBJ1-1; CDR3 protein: CASSPSGTENTEAFF
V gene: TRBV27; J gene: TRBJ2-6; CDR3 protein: CASSFPGVGSGANVLTF
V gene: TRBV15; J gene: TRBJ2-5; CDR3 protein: CATSRDPGRETQYF
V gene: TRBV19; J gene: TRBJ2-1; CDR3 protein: CASSIQDFPNEQFF
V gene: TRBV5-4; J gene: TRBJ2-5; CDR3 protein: CASSGTREETQYF
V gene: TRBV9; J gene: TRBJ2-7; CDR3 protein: CASSVDGSYEQYF
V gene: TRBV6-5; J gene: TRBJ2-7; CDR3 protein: CASRDRAYEQYF
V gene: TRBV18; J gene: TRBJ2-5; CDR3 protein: CASSPRTSGGETQYF
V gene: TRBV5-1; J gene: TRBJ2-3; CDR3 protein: CASSPTPLDTQYF
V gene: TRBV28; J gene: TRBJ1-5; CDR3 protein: CAGGGGAGQPQHF
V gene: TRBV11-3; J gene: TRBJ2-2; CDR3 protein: CASSSTGGTGELFF
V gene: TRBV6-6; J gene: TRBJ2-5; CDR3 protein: CASSSPPQETQYF
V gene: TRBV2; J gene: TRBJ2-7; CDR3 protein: CASSLAGASYEQYF
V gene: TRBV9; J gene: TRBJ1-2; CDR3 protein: CASSADHYGYTF
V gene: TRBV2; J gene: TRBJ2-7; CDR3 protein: CASSEMGQGTYEQYF
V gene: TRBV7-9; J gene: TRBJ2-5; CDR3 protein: CASSLAPPGETQYF
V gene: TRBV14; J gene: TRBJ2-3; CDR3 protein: CASSPGADTQYF
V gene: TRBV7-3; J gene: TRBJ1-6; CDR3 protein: CASSSSPNSPLHF
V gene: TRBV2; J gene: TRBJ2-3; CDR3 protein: CASSARSTDTQYF
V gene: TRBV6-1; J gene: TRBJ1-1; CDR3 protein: CASSEGGLTEAFF
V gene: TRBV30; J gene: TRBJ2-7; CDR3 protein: CAWSYVAGQQYF
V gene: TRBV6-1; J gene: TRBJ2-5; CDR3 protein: CASSEGQSWGETQYF
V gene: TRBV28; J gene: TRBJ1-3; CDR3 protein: CASTDWQGSGNTIYF
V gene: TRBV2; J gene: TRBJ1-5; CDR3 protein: CASSASGFLNQPQHF
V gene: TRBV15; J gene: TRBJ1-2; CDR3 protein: CATSRDTARLNYGYTF
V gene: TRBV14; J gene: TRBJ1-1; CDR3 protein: CASSQRQLNTEAFF
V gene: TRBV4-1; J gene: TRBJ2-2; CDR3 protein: CASGEGGKNTGELFF
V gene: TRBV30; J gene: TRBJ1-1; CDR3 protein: CARGQGGTEAFF
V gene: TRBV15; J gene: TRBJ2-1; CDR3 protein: CATSRDQGYNEQFF
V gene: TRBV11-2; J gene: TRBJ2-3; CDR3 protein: CASSPLAGGPGDTQYF
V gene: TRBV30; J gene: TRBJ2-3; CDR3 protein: CAWRADPTDTQYF